The clone carrying this T cell receptor beta chain was detected only a few times. Its target is not known. Treatment specified: approximately nine-day PBMC culture with coronavirus spike peptide pools or control peptides (ViraFEST assay). Fresh IL-2 medium replaced half the culture medium on days 3 and 7. The entry originates in a study of vaccination and CD4 T cells after COVID-19. Whole-study context: For post-vaccine samples, collection took place a median about 65 days after dose two, ranging from 14 to 241. Control cultures were given a CEFX pool, an HIV-1 Nef pool, or no peptide.

The CDR3 is 14 amino acids. The germline gives CDR1 DFQATT, CDR2 SNEGSKA (reference sequence). V lost 5 bases to trimming and J lost 8 bases, with 21 bases between them. Researchers used the Oncomine TCR Beta short-read assay to sequence DNA from cultured CD4+ T cells. From the PCR reads, TCRdb called clonotypes with MiXCR, one entry per CDR3 protein. The data show 9,500 to 15,000 distinct CDR3 sequences, around half seen once. The receptor was derived from a human donor with COVID-19. Material: cultured CD4+ T cells from blood, obtained after SARS-CoV-2 vaccination. The gene calls are TRBV20-1 and TRBJ1-2; a possible D gene is TRBD1 (5 bases). CDR3 DNA: TGCAGTGCTGAGCCGGGACGTTCCAATGAGGGCTACACCTTC. The encoded protein is CSAEPGRSNEGYTF.